This TCR beta chain was identified during a study of blood T cell repertoires in COVID-19 (dated by TCRdb to 2018 to 2021). Background on the whole study: The collaborator samples originated in the United States, Italy and Spain and spanned the acute and convalescent phases of COVID-19. The prospective study material was composed of cDNA or gDNA derived from T cells, B-cell-depleted T cells, or PBMCs. The dataset comprised deeply sampled blood TCRbeta repertoires from subjects exposed to, actively infected with, or recovered from COVID-19. The repertoires were made available in a free public database intended to serve as a resource for research on the immune response to SARS-CoV-2. The samples were drawn from the first 160 participants of the ongoing ImmuneRACE study and from about 1,200 subjects provided by 6 global collaborators. Sample metadata almost always included a de-identified subject ID, COVID-19 status, age in years and sex. Where available, HLA class I and class II types were taken from metadata supplied by the sample provider and were not determined by assay-based typing. What the work shows at the level of the full study, not this receptor alone: How much clinical and demographic metadata was included differed by source and by participant, and the metadata was provided uncurated.

Each collaborating institution followed its own protocols to collect whole blood in K2EDTA tubes. For TCRbeta analysis, collaborators shipped samples as frozen whole blood, isolated PBMCs, or DNA extracted from either of those sample types. Details on this clone: Its antigen is currently not known. Qualities for individual bases were not recorded, and no much larger clone is one base off.

The germline V gene sets CDR1 to SGHDT and CDR2 to YYEEEE. Relative to germline, V is missing 6 bases and J is missing 2 bases, with 10 bases of the junction outside any gene match. The CDR3 goes from the cysteine to the phenylalanine over 16 residues. The sequence is cut down to CDR3 DNA, 48 bases in frame from base 1. TCRbeta CDR3 regions were amplified from genomic DNA using the immunoSEQ Assay, a bias-controlled multiplex PCR. Per the authors' processing: The number of nucleated cells in each sample was estimated by amplification of reference gene primers within the assay. To quantify the absolute abundance of each unique TCRbeta CDR3 rearrangement, sequence reads were collapsed and filtered. For each sample, productive Simpson clonality was calculated as the square root of Simpson's diversity index over productive rearrangements. The immuneACCESS repertoire file appears here via TCRdb, limited to in-frame rearrangements. These files lack a portion of the clones; in checked studies, under half of the deficit traces to unresolved V genes, and the cause of the others is not known. V and J calls and clone size follow that table, whereas D and trimming were derived from the DNA. The sample table lists 40,000 to 50,000 clones, around 89% of them with a count of one. The ten most abundant clones make up 6.2% of the sample.

The TCR was taken from a human donor in a cohort sampled during active COVID-19. The chain was built from TRBV5-6 and TRBJ1-1, with 10 bases in between that match TRBD1. The sequencing sample was made of peripheral blood. The nucleotide sequence reads as follows: TGTGCCAGCAACTTAGACAGGGGGCGGATTAACACTGAAGCTTTCTTT. This gives the protein CASNLDRGRINTEAFF.